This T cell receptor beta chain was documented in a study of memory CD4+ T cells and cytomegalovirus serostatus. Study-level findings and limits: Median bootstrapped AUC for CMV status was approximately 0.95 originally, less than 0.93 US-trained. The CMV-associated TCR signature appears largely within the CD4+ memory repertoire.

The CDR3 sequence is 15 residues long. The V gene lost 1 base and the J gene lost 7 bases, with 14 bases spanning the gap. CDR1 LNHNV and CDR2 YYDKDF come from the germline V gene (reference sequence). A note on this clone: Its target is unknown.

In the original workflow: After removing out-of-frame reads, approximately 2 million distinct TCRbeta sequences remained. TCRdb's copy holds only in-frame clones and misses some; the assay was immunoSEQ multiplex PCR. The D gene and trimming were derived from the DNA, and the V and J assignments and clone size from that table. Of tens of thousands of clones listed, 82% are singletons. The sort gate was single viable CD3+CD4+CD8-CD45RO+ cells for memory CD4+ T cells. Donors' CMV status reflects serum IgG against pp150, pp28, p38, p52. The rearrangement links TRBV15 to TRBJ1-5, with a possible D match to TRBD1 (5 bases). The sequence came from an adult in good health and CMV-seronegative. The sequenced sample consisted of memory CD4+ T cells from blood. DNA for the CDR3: TGTGCCACCAGCAGAGGGTCACCTGGGGGACAGCCCCAGCATTTT. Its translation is CATSRGSPGGQPQHF.